This is a list of T cell receptor beta chains from one sample in a study of beta chain features in type 1 diabetes. Method: immunoSEQ multiplex PCR; TCRdb's copy keeps in-frame clones and lacks some. The sample has about 5,400 clones, 70% to 80% seen once; the top ten hold roughly 2.1%. The sample taken for sequencing was Tregs from blood. These receptors were collected from a man aged 18-30 years in good health. CDR3s include the opening cysteine and the closing phenylalanine or tryptophan. The D gene is left open where the match is weak. Clone size is given for some rows only: seen once, a few or many times, or a class if the clone is expanded.

>TRBJ2-4|NA|13|NA|TRBV7-2
TGTGCCAGCAGCCCCGGACAGCGAAACATTCAGTACTTC
CASSPGQRNIQYF
>TRBJ2-3|TRBD2|15|NA|TRBV7-3
TGTGCCAGCAGCAGCGGAGCGGGGGGGCAGGATACGCAGTATTTT
CASSSGAGGQDTQYF
>TRBJ1-2|TRBD1|13|NA|TRBV15
TGTGCCACCAGCGAGGACAGGGGCTATGGCTACACCTTC
CATSEDRGYGYTF
>TRBJ2-7|TRBD2|15|NA|TRBV7-2
TGTGCCAGCAGCTCGCCGACTAGCGGGGGTTACGAGCAGTACTTC
CASSSPTSGGYEQYF
>TRBJ2-1|NA|13|once|TRBV10-3
TGTGGGAGCTCGAACCTCTCCTACAATGAGCAGTTCTTC
CGSSNLSYNEQFF
>TRBJ2-5|NA|13|NA|TRBV5-5
TGTGCCAGCGACAGCAGGGATAGAGAGACCCAGTACTTC
CASDSRDRETQYF
>TRBJ1-2|NA|13|NA|TRBV10-3
TGTGCCATCAGTGAGGAGAGGCGCTATGGCTACACCTTC
CAISEERRYGYTF
>TRBJ2-7|TRBD1|15|NA|TRBV7-3
TGTGCCAGCAGCCCGCAGGGGGCATCCTCCTACGAGCAGTACTTC
CASSPQGASSYEQYF
>TRBJ2-5|NA|13|NA|TRBV29-1
TGCAGCGTTGAAGTGATGAGGCGAGAGACCCAGTACTTC
CSVEVMRRETQYF
>TRBJ2-4|NA|13|once|TRBV29-1
TGCAGCGCTCAGGGGGGAAAGGAAAACATTCAGTACTTC
CSAQGGKENIQYF
>TRBJ2-2|NA|16|once|TRBV18
TGTGCCAGCTCACCAGGGCTTATTACCCTCACCGGGGAGCTGTTTTTT
CASSPGLITLTGELFF
>TRBJ1-4|NA|15|NA|TRBV5-5
TGTGCCAGCAGCTTGGTTGCAGGGGCCGGGGAAAAACTGTTTTTT
CASSLVAGAGEKLFF
>TRBJ1-2|NA|13|NA|TRBV9
TGTGCCAGCAGCTTCCCAGGGGTCCATGGCTACACCTTC
CASSFPGVHGYTF
>TRBJ1-5|NA|17|few|TRBV19
TGTGCCAGTAGTATAGATCGGGGGATCACGGGCAATCAGCCCCAGCATTTT
CASSIDRGITGNQPQHF
>TRBJ2-4|TRBD1|11|NA|TRBV20-1
TGCAGTGCTAGACAGGGGGTGAAACAGTACTTC
CSARQGVKQYF
>TRBJ2-7|NA|14|NA|TRBV6-5
TGTGCCAGCAGTTACTCGTCACGGGCCTACGAGCAGTACTTC
CASSYSSRAYEQYF
>TRBJ2-5|TRBD2|17|NA|TRBV7-9
TGTGCCAGCAGCTTTCGTTTTCGGGGGGGAGGTGAGGAGACCCAGTACTTC
CASSFRFRGGGEETQYF
>TRBJ1-5|NA|16|NA|TRBV28
TGTGCCAGCAGTTTATCCGGCGGGTATAGCAATCAGCCCCAGCATTTT
CASSLSGGYSNQPQHF
>TRBJ1-5|NA|16|NA|TRBV19
TGTGCCAGTAGTTTCCGCTACAGGAATAGCAATCAGCCCCAGCATTTT
CASSFRYRNSNQPQHF
>TRBJ2-5|NA|10|few|TRBV13
TGTGCCAGCAAGGGGGAGACCCAGTACTTC
CASKGETQYF
>TRBJ2-2|TRBD1|16|NA|TRBV5-6
TGTGCCAGCAGTCTGGGGACAGGGGCGAACACCGGGGAGCTGTTTTTT
CASSLGTGANTGELFF
>TRBJ1-2|NA|12|NA|TRBV30
TGTGCCGGAGGGAGACCACACCTCGGCTACACCTTC
CAGGRPHLGYTF
>TRBJ1-2|NA|14|NA|TRBV7-8
TGTGCCAGCAGCTTATTCCCGGGGTTCTATGGCTACACCTTC
CASSLFPGFYGYTF
>TRBJ1-1|NA|14|NA|TRBV18
TGTGCCAGCTCACCACTGGGGGGGAACACTGAAGCTTTCTTT
CASSPLGGNTEAFF
>TRBJ2-5|NA|10|NA|TRBV29-1
TGCAGCGTTGAACAGAGGGCCCAGTACTTC
CSVEQRAQYF
>TRBJ2-1|NA|12|NA|TRBV11-2
TGTGCCAGCAGCTTCGTCCGGAATGAGCAGTTCTTC
CASSFVRNEQFF
>TRBJ2-7|NA|12|NA|TRBV7-2
TGTGCCAGCAGCTTTGCGGGGTACGAGCAGTACTTC
CASSFAGYEQYF
>TRBJ2-5|NA|11|NA|TRBV6-5
TGTGCCAGCAGTAACACAGAGACCCAGTACTTC
CASSNTETQYF
>TRBJ1-2|TRBD1|17|few|TRBV19
TGTGCCAGTAGTACCCCTTTTCTGGGACAGGAAAACTATGGCTACACCTTC
CASSTPFLGQENYGYTF
>TRBJ2-1|TRBD2|14|NA|TRBV19
TGTGCCAGTTACGGCGGGGGTCAGTTTCATGAGCAGTTCTTC
CASYGGGQFHEQFF
>TRBJ2-7|TRBD1|13|NA|TRBV6-5
TGTGCCAGCAGTTACCGGGACAGGGGCGAGCAGTACTTC
CASSYRDRGEQYF
>TRBJ2-1|TRBD2|18|NA|TRBV4-1
TGCGCCAGCAGCCAAGCCGGGGTTCAGCGGGGCCCCTACAATGAGCAGTTCTTC
CASSQAGVQRGPYNEQFF
>TRBJ1-2|NA|13|NA|TRBV9
TGTGCCAGCAGCGTAGTTTTCCAGGGTCTCTACACCTTC
CASSVVFQGLYTF
>TRBJ2-3|TRBD2|18|few|TRBV4-3
TGCGCCAGCAGCCAATTTCCTAGCGGGGGGGCAAGCACAGATACGCAGTATTTT
CASSQFPSGGASTDTQYF
>TRBJ2-3|TRBD2|13|NA|TRBV5-1
TGCGCCAGCAGCCTCAATGCCGGGACTAGCGGGGGGTTT
CASSLNAGTSGGF
>TRBJ2-3|TRBD2|17|NA|TRBV5-4
TGTGCCAGCACCTCCATCCGTGGGGGACTAGTTCCTGATACGCAGTATTTT
CASTSIRGGLVPDTQYF
>TRBJ2-5|TRBD2|17|NA|TRBV7-9
TGTGCCAGCAGCTTCCTTGGACTAGCGGGGGCTAAAGAGACCCAGTACTTC
CASSFLGLAGAKETQYF
>TRBJ1-5|NA|13|NA|TRBV9
TGTGCCAGCAGTGATCAGGGTTATCAGCCCCAGCATTTT
CASSDQGYQPQHF
>TRBJ2-7|NA|13|NA|TRBV2
TGTGCCAGCAGTCAGGGACTGATTCGCGAGCAGTACTTC
CASSQGLIREQYF
>TRBJ1-2|NA|14|NA|TRBV2
TGTGCCAGCAGTGAAGCGGGGCAGAACTATGGCTACACCTTC
CASSEAGQNYGYTF
>TRBJ2-5|NA|14|NA|TRBV4-3
TGCGCCAGCAGCCTCTCGCTAAACCAAGAGACCCAGTACTTC
CASSLSLNQETQYF
>TRBJ1-2|NA|14|NA|TRBV21-1
TGTGCCAGCAGCAAAGGGACAGGGGACTATGGCTACACCTTC
CASSKGTGDYGYTF
>TRBJ2-3|NA|12|NA|TRBV7-9
TGTGCCAGCACCGAGGGTACAGATACGCAGTATTTT
CASTEGTDTQYF
>TRBJ2-1|TRBD2|18|NA|TRBV4-2
TGTGCCAGCAGCCAAGAAGGAGGAGCGGGGGCCTCCTACAATGAGCAGTTCTTC
CASSQEGGAGASYNEQFF
>TRBJ2-1|TRBD1|16|NA|TRBV5-5
TGTGCCAGCAGCTCCTACGGACAGGGGGCGCGGAATGAGCAGTTCTTC
CASSSYGQGARNEQFF
>TRBJ2-1|NA|12|NA|TRBV29-1
TGCAGCGTTGAAGAGCGGGACAATGAGCAGTTCTTC
CSVEERDNEQFF
>TRBJ2-5|TRBD1|14|NA|TRBV28
TGTGCCAGCAGCGGGTACAGGGGGCAGGGGACCCAGTACTTC
CASSGYRGQGTQYF
>TRBJ2-7|NA|13|NA|TRBV7-2
TGTGCCAGCAGCTCTGCGACGGGTTACGAGCAGTACTTC
CASSSATGYEQYF
>TRBJ1-2|NA|14|NA|TRBV6-6
TGTGCCAGCAGTTACCAGGGAACTAACTATGGCTACACCTTC
CASSYQGTNYGYTF
>TRBJ2-3|TRBD1|14|NA|TRBV5-1
TGCGCCAGCAGCCAACAGGGGGCGATGGATACGCAGTATTTT
CASSQQGAMDTQYF
>TRBJ2-1|NA|14|NA|TRBV7-2
TGTGCCAGCAGAAAGACAGGGGAGGGTAATGAGCAGTTCTTC
CASRKTGEGNEQFF
>TRBJ2-7|TRBD2|14|NA|TRBV7-9
TGTGCCAGCACCTCTAGCGGGGGGGCCTACGAGCAGTACTTC
CASTSSGGAYEQYF
>TRBJ2-7|NA|14|NA|TRBV28
TGTGCCAGCAGTTTACCCGGGTTCTCCTACGAGCAGTACTTC
CASSLPGFSYEQYF
>TRBJ1-6|TRBD1|15|NA|TRBV6-6
TGTGCCAGCAGTTACGGTTGGACAGGGGATTCACCCCTCCACTTT
CASSYGWTGDSPLHF
>TRBJ2-7|TRBD1|15|NA|TRBV5-1
TGCGCCAGCAGCTTGGGAGGACAGGGGGAGAGCGAGCAGTACTTC
CASSLGGQGESEQYF
>TRBJ2-3|TRBD2|14|NA|TRBV29-1
TGCAGCGACCTAGCGGGGGGTAGCACAGCTACGCAGTATTTT
CSDLAGGSTATQYF
>TRBJ1-6|NA|15|NA|TRBV5-6
TGTGCCAGCAGCTTGCCTAACAGGGAGAATTCACCCCTCCACTTT
CASSLPNRENSPLHF
>TRBJ2-1|NA|15|few|TRBV5-1
TGCGCCAGCAGCTTGGTGGCAGAGGGCTACAATGAGCAGTTCTTC
CASSLVAEGYNEQFF
>TRBJ1-1|TRBD1|15|NA|TRBV5-1
TGCGCCAGCAGGGGTAGAGGGGGCGCGAACACTGAAGCTTTCTTT
CASRGRGGANTEAFF
>TRBJ2-5|NA|13|NA|TRBV7-9
TGTGCCAGCAGCTTAGGCCGGGGAGAGACCCAGTACTTC
CASSLGRGETQYF